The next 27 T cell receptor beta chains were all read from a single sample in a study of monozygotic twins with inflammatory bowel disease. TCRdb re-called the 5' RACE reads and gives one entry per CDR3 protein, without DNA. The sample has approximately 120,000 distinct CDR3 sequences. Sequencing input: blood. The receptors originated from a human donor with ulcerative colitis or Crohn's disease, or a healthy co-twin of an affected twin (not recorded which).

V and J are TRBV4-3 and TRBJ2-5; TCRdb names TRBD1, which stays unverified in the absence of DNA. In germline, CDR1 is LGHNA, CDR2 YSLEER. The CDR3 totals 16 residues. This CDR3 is CASSGNRYGGEETQYF.

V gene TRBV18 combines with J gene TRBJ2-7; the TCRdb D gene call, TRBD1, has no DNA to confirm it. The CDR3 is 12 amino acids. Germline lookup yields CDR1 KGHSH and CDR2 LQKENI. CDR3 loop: CASSPGTEEQYF. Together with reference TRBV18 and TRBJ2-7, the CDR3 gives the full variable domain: NAGVMQNPRHLVRRRGQEARLRCSPMKGHSHVYWYRQLPEEGLKFMVYLQKENIIDESGMPKERFSAEFPKEGPSILRIQQVVRGDSAAYFCASSPGTEEQYFGPGTRLTVT.

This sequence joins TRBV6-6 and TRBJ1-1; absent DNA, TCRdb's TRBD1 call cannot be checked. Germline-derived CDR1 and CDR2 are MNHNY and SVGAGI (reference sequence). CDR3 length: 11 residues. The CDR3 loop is CASSWDLGAFF.

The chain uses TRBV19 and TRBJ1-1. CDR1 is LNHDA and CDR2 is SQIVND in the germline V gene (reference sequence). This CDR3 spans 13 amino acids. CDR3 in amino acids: CASSIGETTEAFF.

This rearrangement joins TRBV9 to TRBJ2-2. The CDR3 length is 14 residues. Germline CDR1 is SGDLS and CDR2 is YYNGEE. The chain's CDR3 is CASSPRMNTGELFF.

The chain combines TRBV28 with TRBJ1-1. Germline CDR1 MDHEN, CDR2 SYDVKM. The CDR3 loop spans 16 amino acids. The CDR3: CASRELAGTMNTEAFF. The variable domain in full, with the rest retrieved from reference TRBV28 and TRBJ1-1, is DVKVTQSSRYLVKRTGEKVFLECVQDMDHENMFWYRQDPGLGLRLIYFSYDVKMKEKGDIPEGYSVSREKKERFSLILESASTNQTSMYLCASRELAGTMNTEAFFGQGTRLTVV.

CDR3 residues: CASSLGVERGGTDTQYF. The J gene is TRBJ2-3, the V gene TRBV11-2; TCRdb's assignment of TRBD1 cannot be checked, as there is no DNA. The CDR3 has 17 amino acids. In germline, CDR1 is SGHAT, CDR2 FQNNGV.

The CDR3 spells CSAPATATNEKLFF. The chain is built from TRBV20-1 and TRBJ1-4. Germline V CDR1 and CDR2: DFQATT, SNEGSKA (reference sequence). This CDR3 contains 14 residues.

The CDR3 sequence: CASSRAGGVNTEAFF. The chain links TRBV6-1 to TRBJ1-1; TCRdb's D call of TRBD1 is untestable without DNA. Germline V gives CDR1 MNHNS, CDR2 SASEGT. CDR3 length: 15 residues.

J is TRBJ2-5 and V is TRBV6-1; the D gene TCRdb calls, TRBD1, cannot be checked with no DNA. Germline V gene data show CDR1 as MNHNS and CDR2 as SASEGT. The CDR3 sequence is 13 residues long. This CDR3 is CAIRDRGGETQYF.

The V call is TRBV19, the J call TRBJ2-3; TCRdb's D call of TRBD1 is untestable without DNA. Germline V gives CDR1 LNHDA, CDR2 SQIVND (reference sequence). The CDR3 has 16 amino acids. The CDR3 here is CASTRFHRGGTDTQYF.

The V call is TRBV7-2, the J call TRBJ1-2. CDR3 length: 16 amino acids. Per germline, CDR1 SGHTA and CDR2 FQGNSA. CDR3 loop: CASSLSSLGANYGYTF. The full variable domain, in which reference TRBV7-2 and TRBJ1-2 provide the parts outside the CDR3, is GAGVSQSPSNKVTEKGKDVELRCDPISGHTALYWYRQSLGQGLEFLIYFQGNSAPDKSGLPSDRFSAERTGGSVSTLTIQRTQQEDSAVYLCASSLSSLGANYGYTFGSGTRLTVV.

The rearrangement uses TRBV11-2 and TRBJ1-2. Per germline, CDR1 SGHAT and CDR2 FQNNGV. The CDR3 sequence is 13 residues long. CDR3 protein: CASSFGLNYGYTF.

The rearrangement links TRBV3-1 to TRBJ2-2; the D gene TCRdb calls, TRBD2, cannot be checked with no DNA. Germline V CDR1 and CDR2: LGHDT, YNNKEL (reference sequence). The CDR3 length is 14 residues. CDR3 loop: CASSQGRGIGELFF.

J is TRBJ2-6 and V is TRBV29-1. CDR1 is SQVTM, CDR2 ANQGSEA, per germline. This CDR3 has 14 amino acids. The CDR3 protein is CSVKSLSGANVLTF. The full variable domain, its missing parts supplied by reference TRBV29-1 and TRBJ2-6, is SAVISQKPSRDICQRGTSLTIQCQVDSQVTMMFWYRQQPGQSLTLIATANQGSEATYESGFVIDKFPISRPNLTFSTLTVSNMSPEDSSIYLCSVKSLSGANVLTFGAGSRLTVL.

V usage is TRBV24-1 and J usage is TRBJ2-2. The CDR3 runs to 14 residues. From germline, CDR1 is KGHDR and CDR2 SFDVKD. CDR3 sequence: CATSDLLLTGELFF.

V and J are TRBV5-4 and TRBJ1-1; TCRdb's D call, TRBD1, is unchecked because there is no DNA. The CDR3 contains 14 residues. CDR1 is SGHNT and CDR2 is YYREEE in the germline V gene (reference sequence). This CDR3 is CASSTAGRNTEAFF.

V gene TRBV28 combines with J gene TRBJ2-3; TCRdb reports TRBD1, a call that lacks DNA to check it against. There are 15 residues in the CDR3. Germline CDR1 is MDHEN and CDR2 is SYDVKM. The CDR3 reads CASRLGTPSTDTQYF.

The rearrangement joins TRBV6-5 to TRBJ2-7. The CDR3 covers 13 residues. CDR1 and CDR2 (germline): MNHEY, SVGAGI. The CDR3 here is CASSYPETSEQYF.

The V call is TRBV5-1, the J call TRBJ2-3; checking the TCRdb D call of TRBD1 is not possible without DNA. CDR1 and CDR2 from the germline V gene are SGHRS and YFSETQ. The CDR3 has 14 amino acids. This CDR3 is CASSFYPVTDTQYF.

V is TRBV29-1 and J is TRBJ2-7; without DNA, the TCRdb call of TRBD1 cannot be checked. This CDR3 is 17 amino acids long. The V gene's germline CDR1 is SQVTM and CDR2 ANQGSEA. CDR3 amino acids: CSVEGPGGGRAVYEQYF.

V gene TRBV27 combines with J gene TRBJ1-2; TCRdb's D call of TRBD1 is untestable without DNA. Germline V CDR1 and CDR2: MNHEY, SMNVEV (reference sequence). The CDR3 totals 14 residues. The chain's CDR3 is CASSFGDGGDGYTF.

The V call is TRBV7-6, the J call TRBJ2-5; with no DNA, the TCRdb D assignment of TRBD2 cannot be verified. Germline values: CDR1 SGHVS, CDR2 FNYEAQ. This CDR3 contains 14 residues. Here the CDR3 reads CASSPGLVRETQYF. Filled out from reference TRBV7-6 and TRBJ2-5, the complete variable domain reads GAGVSQSPRYKVTKRGQDVALRCDPISGHVSLYWYRQALGQGPEFLTYFNYEAQQDKSGLPNDRFSAERPEGSISTLTIQRTEQRDSAMYRCASSPGLVRETQYFGPGTRLLVL.

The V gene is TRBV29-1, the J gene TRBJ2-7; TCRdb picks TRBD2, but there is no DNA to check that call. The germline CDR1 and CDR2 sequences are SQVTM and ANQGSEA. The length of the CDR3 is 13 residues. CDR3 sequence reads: CSVRAESSYEQYF.

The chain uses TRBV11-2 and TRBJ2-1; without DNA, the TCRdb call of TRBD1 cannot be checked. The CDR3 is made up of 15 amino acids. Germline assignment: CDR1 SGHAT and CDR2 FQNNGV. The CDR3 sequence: CASSHHRGLGLEQFF.

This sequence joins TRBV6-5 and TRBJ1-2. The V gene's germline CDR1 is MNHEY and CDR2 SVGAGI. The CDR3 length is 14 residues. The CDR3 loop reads CASSYSKENYGYTF.

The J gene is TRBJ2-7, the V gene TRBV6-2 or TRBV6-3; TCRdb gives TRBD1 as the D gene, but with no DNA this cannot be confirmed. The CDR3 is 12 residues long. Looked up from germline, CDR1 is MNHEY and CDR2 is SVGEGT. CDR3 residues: CASSSQGQVAYF.